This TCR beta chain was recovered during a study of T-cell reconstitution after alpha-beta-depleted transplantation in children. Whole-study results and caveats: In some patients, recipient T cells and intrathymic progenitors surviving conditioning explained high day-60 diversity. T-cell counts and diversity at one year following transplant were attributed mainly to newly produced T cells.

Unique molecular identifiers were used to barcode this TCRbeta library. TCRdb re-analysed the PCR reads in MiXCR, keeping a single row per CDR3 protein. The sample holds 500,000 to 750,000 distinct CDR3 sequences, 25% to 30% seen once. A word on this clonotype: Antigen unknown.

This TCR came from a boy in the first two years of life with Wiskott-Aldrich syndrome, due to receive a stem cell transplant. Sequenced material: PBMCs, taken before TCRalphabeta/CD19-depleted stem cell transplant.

The chain's CDR3 is CASRDNSNQPQHF. In DNA form, the CDR3 reads TGTGCCAGCAGAGACAATAGCAATCAGCCCCAGCATTTT. This rearrangement joins TRBV12-3 or TRBV12-4 to TRBJ1-5; D not resolved. This CDR3 is 13 amino acids long. The germline V and J ends were trimmed by 6 bases and 0 bases, with 6 bases remaining between them.